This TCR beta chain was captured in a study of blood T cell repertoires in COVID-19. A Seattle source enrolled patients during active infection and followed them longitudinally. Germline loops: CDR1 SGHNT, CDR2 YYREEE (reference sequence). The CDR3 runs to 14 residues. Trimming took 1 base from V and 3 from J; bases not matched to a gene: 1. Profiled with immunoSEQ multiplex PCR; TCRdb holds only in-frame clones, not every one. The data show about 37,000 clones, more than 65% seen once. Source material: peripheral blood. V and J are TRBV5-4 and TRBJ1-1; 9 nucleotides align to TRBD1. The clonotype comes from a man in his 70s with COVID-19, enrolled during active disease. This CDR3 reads CASSLRTGDTEAFF. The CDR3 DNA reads TGTGCCAGCAGCTTGCGGACAGGGGACACTGAAGCTTTCTTT. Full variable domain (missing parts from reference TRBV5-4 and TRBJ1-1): ETGVTQSPTHLIKTRGQQVTLRCSSQSGHNTVSWYQQALGQGPQFIFQYYREEENGRGNFPPRFSGLQFPNYSSELNVNALELDDSALYLCASSLRTGDTEAFFGQGTRLTVV.